Listed below are T cell receptor beta chains from one sample, sequenced in a study of tumor-infiltrating lymphocytes in primary liver carcinoma. Using its own MiXCR run on the multiplex PCR reads, TCRdb lists one record per CDR3 protein. This table has approximately 53,000 distinct CDR3 sequences, roughly 80% appearing once. Sequencing was carried out using liver tumor tissue from sampling region 5. All receptors come from a man aged 35-49 years with primary liver carcinoma and hepatitis B virus infection. Both conserved end residues are part of each CDR3. The D gene is left open where the match is weak. Clone size, where shown, is once, few, many, or a class for clones that have expanded.

V: TRBV4-1
size: .
J: TRBJ1-1
D: TRBD1
CDR3: CASSLGTGDLNTEAFF
DNA: TGCGCCAGCAGTCTCGGGACAGGGGACCTGAACACTGAAGCTTTCTTT

V: TRBV14
size: many
J: TRBJ1-6
D: .
CDR3: CASSQEFLGNSPLHF
DNA: TGTGCCAGCAGCCAAGAGTTTCTGGGGAATTCACCCCTCCACTTT

V: TRBV6-2/TRBV6-3
size: .
J: TRBJ1-5
D: .
CDR3: CASSYSSYQTQHF
DNA: TGTGCCAGCAGTTACAGCAGCTATCAGACCCAGCATTTT

V: TRBV2
size: .
J: TRBJ2-5
D: .
CDR3: CAIMILSETQYF
DNA: TGTGCCATCATGATTCTATCCGAGACCCAGTACTTT

V: TRBV7-9
size: .
J: TRBJ2-5
D: .
CDR3: CASGLAETQYF
DNA: TGTGCCAGCGGCTTGGCAGAGACCCAGTACTTC

V: TRBV11-2
size: .
J: TRBJ2-1
D: TRBD2
CDR3: CATSFQWVPGTSGSHEEFF
DNA: TGTGCCACAAGCTTCCAATGGGTGCCTGGGACTAGCGGGAGTCATGAGGAGTTCTTC

V: TRBV2
size: many
J: TRBJ2-3
D: .
CDR3: CASRPPDGTDTQYF
DNA: TGTGCCAGCAGGCCCCCGGATGGCACAGATACGCAGTATTTT

V: TRBV6-1
size: .
J: TRBJ2-4
D: .
CDR3: CASSNGTPRDIQYF
DNA: TGTGCCAGCAGTAACGGGACTCCTCGGGACATTCAATACTTC

V: TRBV12-3/TRBV12-4
size: .
J: TRBJ2-3
D: TRBD1
CDR3: CASSKGDRGTDAQYF
DNA: TGTGCCAGCAGTAAAGGGGACAGGGGCACAGATGCGCAATATTTT

V: TRBV11-1
size: .
J: TRBJ2-1
D: .
CDR3: CAGSFQGPPHNEQFF
DNA: TGTGCCGGCAGCTTCCAGGGACCGCCGCACAATGAGCAGTTCTTC

V: TRBV19
size: .
J: TRBJ1-1
D: .
CDR3: CASQIQADGTELFF
DNA: TGTGCCAGTCAAATACAGGCGGACGGGACTGAACTTTTCTTT

V: TRBV4-1
size: many
J: TRBJ1-3
D: .
CDR3: CASSQDMSSSGNTIYF
DNA: TGCGCCAGCAGCCAAGATATGAGTTCCTCTGGAAACACCATATATTTT

V: TRBV29-1
size: .
J: TRBJ2-1
D: .
CDR3: CSLDLSRANTNKQFF
DNA: TGCAGTCTTGATCTTTCTAGGGCCAATACCAATAAGCAGTTCTTC

V: TRBV14
size: many
J: TRBJ2-3
D: TRBD2
CDR3: CASSQDRTSEVVSTDTQYF
DNA: TGTGCCAGCAGCCAAGACCGGACTAGCGAGGTTGTTAGCACAGATACGCAGTATTTT

V: TRBV29-1
size: .
J: TRBJ1-1
D: TRBD1
CDR3: CSVGTGTSEAFF
DNA: TGCAGCGTTGGGACAGGCACGTCTGAAGCTTTCTTT

V: TRBV14
size: .
J: TRBJ2-2
D: .
CDR3: CASNQEVGLGGNTGELFF
DNA: TGTGCCAGCAACCAAGAAGTAGGACTAGGGGGAAACACCGGGGAGCTGTTTTTT

V: TRBV6-2/TRBV6-3
size: many
J: TRBJ2-7
D: .
CDR3: CASSYSLQSNSYEQYF
DNA: TGTGCCAGCAGTTACTCGTTACAGTCAAACTCCTACGAGCAGTACTTC

V: TRBV5-4
size: many
J: TRBJ2-5
D: TRBD1
CDR3: CASSSDRVETQYF
DNA: TGTGCCAGCAGCTCGGACAGGGTAGAGACCCAGTACTTC

V: TRBV24-1
size: many
J: TRBJ2-1
D: .
CDR3: CATSDFGRNYNEQFF
DNA: TGTGCCACCAGTGATTTCGGCAGGAACTACAATGAGCAGTTCTTC

V: TRBV11-2
size: .
J: TRBJ2-1
D: .
CDR3: CANGLDRGRRFYNEQFF
DNA: TGTGCCAACGGCTTAGATAGGGGCAGGAGGTTCTACAATGAGCAGTTCTTC

V: TRBV6-1
size: .
J: TRBJ2-2
D: .
CDR3: CASSEVPTSLPWELFF
DNA: TGTGCCTCCAGTGAAGTCCCCACTAGCTTACCCTGGGAGCTGTTTTTT

V: TRBV5-4
size: .
J: TRBJ2-5
D: TRBD2
CDR3: CASSPTSVETKGRPQYF
DNA: TGTGCCAGCAGTCCCACTAGCGTGGAAACTAAAGGGAGACCCCAGTACTTC

V: TRBV4-2
size: few
J: TRBJ2-1
D: .
CDR3: CASSPRDGRGIHEQFF
DNA: TGTGCCAGCAGCCCCCGGGACGGTCGGGGTATTCATGAGCAGTTCTTT

V: TRBV5-1
size: .
J: TRBJ1-6
D: TRBD1
CDR3: CARSGQASGQGANSSLHF
DNA: TGCGCCAGGAGCGGACAGGCGTCGGGACAGGGGGCTAATTCATCCCTCCACTTT

V: TRBV30
size: .
J: TRBJ2-3
D: .
CDR3: CVSGQRNIDTQYF
DNA: TGTGTTTCGGGCCAGCGGAACATAGATACGCAGTATTTT

V: TRBV7-9
size: once
J: TRBJ2-7
D: .
CDR3: CVSNLNQAYEQYF
DNA: TGTGTCAGCAACTTAAATCAGGCTTACGAGCAGTACTTC

V: TRBV28
size: .
J: TRBJ1-5
D: .
CDR3: CASTCHSLNQPQHF
DNA: TGTGCCAGCACCTGTCATAGCCTCAATCAGCCCCAGCATTTT

V: TRBV30
size: large
J: TRBJ2-1
D: TRBD2
CDR3: CAWSPSGNNEQFF
DNA: TGTGCCTGGAGTCCCAGCGGGAACAATGAGCAGTTCTTC

V: TRBV11-2
size: .
J: TRBJ2-3
D: TRBD2
CDR3: CASSERSGMYSLTQYF
DNA: TGTGCCAGCAGCGAACGGAGCGGGATGTACTCTCTTACGCAGTATTTT

V: TRBV29-1
size: .
J: TRBJ2-5
D: .
CDR3: CSVPTGMETQYF
DNA: TGCAGCGTCCCAACAGGGATGGAGACACAGTACTTC

V: TRBV11-2
size: .
J: TRBJ2-7
D: .
CDR3: CASSLGPGSDYGQYF
DNA: TGTGCCAGCAGTTTAGGGCCGGGATCGGACTACGGGCAGTACTTC

V: TRBV6-1
size: medium-sized
J: TRBJ2-5
D: TRBD1
CDR3: CASSDPRQGVRAQYF
DNA: TGTGCCAGCAGTGATCCCCGACAGGGGGTAAGGGCCCAGTACTTC

V: TRBV11-1
size: .
J: TRBJ2-7
D: .
CDR3: CASGRKRPYEQYF
DNA: TGTGCCAGCGGGAGGAAGCGACCCTACGAGCAGTACTTC

V: TRBV6-2/TRBV6-3
size: many
J: TRBJ1-5
D: .
CDR3: CASSPPAAGTSNQPQHF
DNA: TGTGCCAGCAGCCCACCGGCCGCGGGGACCAGCAATCAGCCCCAGCATTTT

V: TRBV29-1
size: .
J: TRBJ2-3
D: TRBD2
CDR3: CSTRPRERGTDTQYF
DNA: TGCAGCACCCGGCCGCGGGAGAGGGGCACAGATACGCAGTATTTT

V: TRBV6-5
size: .
J: TRBJ1-6
D: TRBD1
CDR3: CASRGQGYSPLYF
DNA: TGTGCCAGCAGAGGACAGGGTTACTCACCCCTCTACTTT

V: TRBV29-1
size: .
J: TRBJ1-2
D: .
CDR3: CNVMSAGQGNYGYTF
DNA: TGCAACGTTATGAGTGCGGGGCAGGGGAACTATGGCTACACCTTC

V: TRBV15
size: .
J: TRBJ2-1
D: .
CDR3: CATSRGLPGEQFF
DNA: TGTGCCACCAGCAGAGGACTACCTGGGGAGCAGTTCTTC

V: TRBV6-5
size: .
J: TRBJ2-3
D: .
CDR3: CDWGRPHYGDTQYF
DNA: TGTGATTGGGGGCGGCCGCACTATGGAGATACGCAGTATTTT

V: TRBV29-1
size: large
J: TRBJ2-4
D: .
CDR3: CSVIHGRGIQYF
DNA: TGCAGCGTAATTCACGGGCGGGGCATTCAGTACTTC

V: TRBV10-2
size: .
J: TRBJ1-5
D: .
CDR3: CASSEMAGDQPQHF
DNA: TGCGCCAGCAGTGAGATGGCAGGGGATCAGCCCCAGCATTTT

V: TRBV4-2
size: .
J: TRBJ2-5
D: TRBD1
CDR3: CANSQDGTGGQQTQYF
DNA: TGTGCTAACAGCCAAGACGGGACAGGGGGCCAACAGACCCAGTACTTC

V: TRBV7-9
size: .
J: TRBJ1-2
D: .
CDR3: CDSSTSGGELGYTF
DNA: TGTGACAGCAGCACATCTGGGGGAGAGCTGGGCTACACGTTC

V: TRBV5-1
size: .
J: TRBJ2-3
D: TRBD2
CDR3: CASSLASGRNTDAQYF
DNA: TGCGCTAGCAGCTTGGCCAGCGGGAGAAACACAGATGCGCAGTATTTT

V: TRBV7-3
size: many
J: TRBJ2-2
D: .
CDR3: CASSHDEAVANTGELFF
DNA: TGTGCCAGCAGCCACGACGAGGCGGTCGCGAACACCGGGGAGCTGTTTTTT

V: TRBV2
size: .
J: TRBJ1-5
D: .
CDR3: CAGGGGYKQPQHF
DNA: TGTGCCGGCGGGGGGGGTTACAAACAGCCCCAGCATTTT

V: TRBV20-1
size: .
J: TRBJ2-7
D: TRBD2
CDR3: CTARNGAGMTIDEQYF
DNA: TGCACTGCTAGGAATGGAGCGGGAATGACAATCGACGAGCAGTACTTC

V: TRBV19
size: .
J: TRBJ2-5
D: .
CDR3: CANRQVGETQYF
DNA: TGTGCCAATCGACAGGTTGGGGAAACCCAGTACTTC

V: TRBV29-1
size: .
J: TRBJ2-5
D: .
CDR3: CSVAPHMGTGETQYF
DNA: TGCAGCGTTGCCCCTCATATGGGAACGGGAGAGACCCAATACTTC

V: TRBV29-1
size: .
J: TRBJ2-7
D: .
CDR3: CSVRPSRVKPYEQYF
DNA: TGCAGCGTACGACCTTCCAGGGTCAAGCCCTACGAGCAGTACTTC

V: TRBV4-3
size: .
J: TRBJ2-5
D: .
CDR3: CPSSQDGNLPGTAQYF
DNA: TGCCCCAGCAGCCAAGATGGGAACCTCCCAGGTACGGCCCAGTACTTC

V: TRBV6-1
size: many
J: TRBJ2-7
D: TRBD1
CDR3: CASTRTGSYEQYF
DNA: TGTGCCAGCACCCGGACAGGTTCCTACGAGCAGTACTTC

V: TRBV28
size: .
J: TRBJ1-5
D: .
CDR3: CASNLGDCNQPQHF
DNA: TGTGCCAGTAACCTCGGCGACTGCAATCAGCCCCAGCATTTT

V: TRBV4-2
size: .
J: TRBJ1-1
D: .
CDR3: CASSQGGFNIEAFF
DNA: TGTGCCAGTAGCCAAGGCGGGTTTAACATTGAAGCTTTCTTT

V: TRBV12-3/TRBV12-4
size: .
J: TRBJ2-7
D: .
CDR3: CASSSSGSPYEQYF
DNA: TGTGCCAGCAGTTCAAGCGGGTCCCCCTACGAGCAATACTTC

V: TRBV30
size: .
J: TRBJ2-7
D: TRBD2
CDR3: CAWSLPGLAGRYEHYF
DNA: TGTGCCTGGAGTCTTCCAGGACTAGCGGGAAGGTACGAGCACTACTTC

V: TRBV28
size: .
J: TRBJ2-6
D: .
CDR3: CAVGGLTGPNILTF
DNA: TGTGCCGTCGGGGGACTTACTGGGCCCAACATCCTGACTTTC

V: TRBV28
size: many
J: TRBJ2-7
D: TRBD2
CDR3: CASSPGWREEYF
DNA: TGTGCCAGCAGTCCAGGGTGGCGGGAGGAGTACTTC

V: TRBV4-1
size: .
J: TRBJ2-1
D: .
CDR3: CASSQDGVSYHEQFF
DNA: TGCGCCAGCAGCCAAGATGGAGTATCCTACCATGAGCAGTTCTTC